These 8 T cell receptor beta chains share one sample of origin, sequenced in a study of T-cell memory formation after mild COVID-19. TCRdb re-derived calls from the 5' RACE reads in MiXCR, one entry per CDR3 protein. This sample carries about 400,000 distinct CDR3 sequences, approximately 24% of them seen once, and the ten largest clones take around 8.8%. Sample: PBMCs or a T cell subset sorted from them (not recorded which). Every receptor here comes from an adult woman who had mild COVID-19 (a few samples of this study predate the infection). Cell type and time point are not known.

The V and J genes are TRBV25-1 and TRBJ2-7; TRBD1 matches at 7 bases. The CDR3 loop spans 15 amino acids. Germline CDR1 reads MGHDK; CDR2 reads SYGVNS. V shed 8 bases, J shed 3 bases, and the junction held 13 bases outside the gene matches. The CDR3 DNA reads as TGTGCCAGCGGACACGGGACAGAGAAGTTCTACGAGCAGTACTTC. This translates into CASGHGTEKFYEQYF.

The CDR3 sequence: CASSPLVNTEAFF. DNA for the CDR3: TGTGCCAGCAGCCCCTTGGTGAACACTGAAGCTTTCTTT. The genes are TRBV3-1 and TRBJ1-1; unclear D gene. Germline-derived CDR1 and CDR2 are LGHDT and YNNKEL (reference sequence). V gave up 4 bases and J gave up 0 bases, with 6 bases separating them. CDR3 length: 13 residues.

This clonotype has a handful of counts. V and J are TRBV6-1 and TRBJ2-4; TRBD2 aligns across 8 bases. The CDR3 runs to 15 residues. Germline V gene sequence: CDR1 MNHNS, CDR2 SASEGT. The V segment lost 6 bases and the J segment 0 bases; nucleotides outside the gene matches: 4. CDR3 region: CASRKRGLAKNIQYF. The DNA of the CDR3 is TGTGCCAGCAGAAAGCGGGGGCTAGCCAAAAACATTCAGTACTTC.

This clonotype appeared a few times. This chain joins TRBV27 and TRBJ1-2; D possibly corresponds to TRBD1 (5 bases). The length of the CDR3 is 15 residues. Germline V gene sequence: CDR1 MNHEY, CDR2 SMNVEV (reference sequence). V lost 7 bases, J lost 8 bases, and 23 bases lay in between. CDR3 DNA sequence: TGTGCCAGCACCCCATTATCTGGGGCTATGAAGGGCTACACCTTC. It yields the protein CASTPLSGAMKGYTF.

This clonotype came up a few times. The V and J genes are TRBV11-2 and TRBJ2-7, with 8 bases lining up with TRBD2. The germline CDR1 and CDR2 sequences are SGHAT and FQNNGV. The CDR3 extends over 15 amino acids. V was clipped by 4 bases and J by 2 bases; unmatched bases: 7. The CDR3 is CASSSIAGPAYEQYF. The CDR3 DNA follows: TGTGCCAGCAGCTCGATAGCGGGGCCAGCCTACGAGCAGTACTTC.

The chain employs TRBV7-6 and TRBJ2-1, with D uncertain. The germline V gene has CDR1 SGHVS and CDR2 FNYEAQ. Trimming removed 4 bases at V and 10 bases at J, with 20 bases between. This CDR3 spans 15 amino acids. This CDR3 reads CASSSQSLSADEQFF. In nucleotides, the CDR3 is TGTGCCAGCAGCTCTCAGTCTTTAAGCGCGGACGAGCAGTTCTTC.

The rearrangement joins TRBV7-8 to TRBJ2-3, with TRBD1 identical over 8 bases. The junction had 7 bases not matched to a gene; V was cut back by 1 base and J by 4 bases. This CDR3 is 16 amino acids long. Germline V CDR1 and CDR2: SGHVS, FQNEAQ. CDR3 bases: TGTGCCAGCAGCTTAGTCAGGGGGCCACTCGCAGATACGCAGTATTTT. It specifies CASSLVRGPLADTQYF.

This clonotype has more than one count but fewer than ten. The CDR3 protein is CASSLTGGSGRVKFF. The CDR3 DNA reads as TGTGCCAGCAGCCTTACCGGAGGTAGCGGGAGGGTAAAATTCTTC. The genes are TRBV3-1 and TRBJ2-1, with TRBD2 matching over 11 bases. Per germline, CDR1 LGHDT and CDR2 YNNKEL (reference sequence). The ends lost 4 bases at V and 16 bases at J; junction bases unmatched: 15. The CDR3 sequence is 15 residues long.